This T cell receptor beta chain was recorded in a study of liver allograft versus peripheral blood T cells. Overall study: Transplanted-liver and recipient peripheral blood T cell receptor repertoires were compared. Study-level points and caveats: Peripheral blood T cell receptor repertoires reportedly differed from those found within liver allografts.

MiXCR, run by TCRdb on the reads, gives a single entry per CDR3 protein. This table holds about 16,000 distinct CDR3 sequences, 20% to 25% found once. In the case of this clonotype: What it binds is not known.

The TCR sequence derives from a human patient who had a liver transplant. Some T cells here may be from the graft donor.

The CDR3 spells CASSSGQGVSNQPQHF. CDR3 nucleotide sequence: TGTGCCAGCAGTTCCGGACAGGGGGTCAGCAATCAGCCCCAGCATTTT. The V gene is TRBV28, the J gene TRBJ1-5; 10 positions agree with TRBD1. This CDR3 comprises 16 residues. Germline CDR1 and CDR2: MDHEN and SYDVKM. J gave up 1 base and V 4 bases, and 4 bases lay outside the gene matches.